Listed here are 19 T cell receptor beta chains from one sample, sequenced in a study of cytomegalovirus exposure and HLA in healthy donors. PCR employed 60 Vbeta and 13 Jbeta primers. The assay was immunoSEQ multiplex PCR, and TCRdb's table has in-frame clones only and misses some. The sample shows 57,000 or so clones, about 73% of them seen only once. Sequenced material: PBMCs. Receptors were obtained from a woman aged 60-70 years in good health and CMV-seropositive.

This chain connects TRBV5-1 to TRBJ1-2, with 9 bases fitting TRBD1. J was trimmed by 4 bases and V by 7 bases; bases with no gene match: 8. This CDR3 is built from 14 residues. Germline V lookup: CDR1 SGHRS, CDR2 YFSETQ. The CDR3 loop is CASSRTGAGYGYTF. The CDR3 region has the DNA TGCGCCAGCTCCAGGACAGGGGCAGGCTATGGCTACACCTTC.

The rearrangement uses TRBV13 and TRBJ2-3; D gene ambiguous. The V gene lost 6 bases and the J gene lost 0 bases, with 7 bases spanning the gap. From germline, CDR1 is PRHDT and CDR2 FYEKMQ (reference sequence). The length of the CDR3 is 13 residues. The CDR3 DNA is TGTGCCAGCAGTCGTACTAGCACAGATACGCAGTATTTT. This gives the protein CASSRTSTDTQYF.

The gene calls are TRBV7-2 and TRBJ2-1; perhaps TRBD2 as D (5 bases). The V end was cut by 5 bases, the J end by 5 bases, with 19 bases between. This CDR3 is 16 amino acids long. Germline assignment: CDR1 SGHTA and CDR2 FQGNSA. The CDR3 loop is CASSRTGNSGDNEQFF. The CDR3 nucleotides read TGTGCCAGCAGCCGCACGGGGAACAGCGGCGACAATGAGCAGTTCTTC.

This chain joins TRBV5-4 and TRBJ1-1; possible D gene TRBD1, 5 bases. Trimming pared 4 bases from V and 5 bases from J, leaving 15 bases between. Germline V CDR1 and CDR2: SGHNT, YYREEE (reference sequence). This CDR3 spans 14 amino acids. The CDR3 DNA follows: TGTGCCAGCAGCCGGAACGGGGGGTCTACTGAAGCTTTCTTT. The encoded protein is CASSRNGGSTEAFF. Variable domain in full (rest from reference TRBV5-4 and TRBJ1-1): ETGVTQSPTHLIKTRGQQVTLRCSSQSGHNTVSWYQQALGQGPQFIFQYYREEENGRGNFPPRFSGLQFPNYSSELNVNALELDDSALYLCASSRNGGSTEAFFGQGTRLTVV.

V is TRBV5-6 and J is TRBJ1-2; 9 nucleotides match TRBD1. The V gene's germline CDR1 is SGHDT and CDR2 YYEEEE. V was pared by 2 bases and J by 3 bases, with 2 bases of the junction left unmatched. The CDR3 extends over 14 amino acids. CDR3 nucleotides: TGTGCCAGCAGCTTTGGGGACAGGGACTATGGCTACACCTTC. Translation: CASSFGDRDYGYTF.

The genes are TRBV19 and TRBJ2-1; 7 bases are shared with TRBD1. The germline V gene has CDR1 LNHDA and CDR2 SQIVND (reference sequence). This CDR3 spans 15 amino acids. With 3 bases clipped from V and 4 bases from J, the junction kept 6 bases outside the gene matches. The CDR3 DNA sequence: TGTGCCAGTAGTATCAAGGGGGCGACTTACAATGAGCAGTTCTTC. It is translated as CASSIKGATYNEQFF.

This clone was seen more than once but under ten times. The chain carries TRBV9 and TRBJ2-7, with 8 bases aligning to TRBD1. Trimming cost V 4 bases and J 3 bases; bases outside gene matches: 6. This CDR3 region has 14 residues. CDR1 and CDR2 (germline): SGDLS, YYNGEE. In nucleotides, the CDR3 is TGTGCCAGCAGCCCCGGACAGGGCTTCTACGAGCAGTACTTC. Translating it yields CASSPGQGFYEQYF.

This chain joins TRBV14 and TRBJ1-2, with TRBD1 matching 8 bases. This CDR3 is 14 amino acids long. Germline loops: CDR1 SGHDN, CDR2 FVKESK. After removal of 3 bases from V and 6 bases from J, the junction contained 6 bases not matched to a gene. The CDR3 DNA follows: TGTGCCAGCAGCCAGAACTCAGGGGGCGATGGCTACACCTTC. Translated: CASSQNSGGDGYTF.

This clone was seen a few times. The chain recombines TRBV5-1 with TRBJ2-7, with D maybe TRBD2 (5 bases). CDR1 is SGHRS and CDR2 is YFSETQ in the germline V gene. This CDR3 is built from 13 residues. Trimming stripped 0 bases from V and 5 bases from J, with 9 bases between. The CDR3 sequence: CASSLVGVNEQYF. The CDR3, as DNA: TGCGCCAGCAGCTTGGTCGGGGTTAACGAGCAGTACTTC.

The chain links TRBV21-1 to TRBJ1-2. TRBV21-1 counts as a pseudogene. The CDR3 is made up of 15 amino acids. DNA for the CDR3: TGTGCCAGCAGCAGTTTCTGGAGGGATGGGTATGGCTACACCTTC. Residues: CASSSFWRDGYGYTF.

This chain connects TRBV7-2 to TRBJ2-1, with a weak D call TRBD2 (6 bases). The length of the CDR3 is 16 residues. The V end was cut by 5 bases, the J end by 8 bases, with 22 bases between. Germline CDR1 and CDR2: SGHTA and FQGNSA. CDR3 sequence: CASSPALDYPLDEQFF. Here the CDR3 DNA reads TGTGCCAGCAGCCCTGCCTTGGACTACCCTTTGGATGAGCAGTTCTTC.

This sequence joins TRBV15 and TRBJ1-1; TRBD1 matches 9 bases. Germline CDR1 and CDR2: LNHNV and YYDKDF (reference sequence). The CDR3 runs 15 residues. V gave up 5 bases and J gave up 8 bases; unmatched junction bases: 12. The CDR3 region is CATSPQGAFSSEAFF. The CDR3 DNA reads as TGTGCCACCAGCCCACAGGGGGCGTTTTCCAGCGAAGCTTTCTTT.

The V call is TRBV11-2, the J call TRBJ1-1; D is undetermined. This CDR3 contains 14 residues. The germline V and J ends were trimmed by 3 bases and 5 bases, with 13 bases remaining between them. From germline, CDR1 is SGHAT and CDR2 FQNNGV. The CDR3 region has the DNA TGTGCCAGCAGCTTCCGCGGAAAGGAGACTGAAGCTTTCTTT. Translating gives CASSFRGKETEAFF. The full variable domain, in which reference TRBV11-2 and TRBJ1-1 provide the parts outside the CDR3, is EAGVAQSPRYKIIEKRQSVAFWCNPISGHATLYWYQQILGQGPKLLIQFQNNGVVDDSQLPKDRFSAERLKGVDSTLKIQPAKLEDSAVYLCASSFRGKETEAFFGQGTRLTVV.

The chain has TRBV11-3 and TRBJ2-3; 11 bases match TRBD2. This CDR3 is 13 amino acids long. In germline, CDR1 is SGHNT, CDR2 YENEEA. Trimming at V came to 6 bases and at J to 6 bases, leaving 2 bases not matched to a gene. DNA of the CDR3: TGTGCCAGCAGTTGGACTAGCGGGGATACGCAGTATTTT. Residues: CASSWTSGDTQYF.

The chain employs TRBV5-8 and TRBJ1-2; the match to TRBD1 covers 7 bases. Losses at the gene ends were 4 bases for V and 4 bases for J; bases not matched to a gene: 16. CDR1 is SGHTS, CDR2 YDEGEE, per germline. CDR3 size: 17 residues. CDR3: CASSPGPQQGRGYGYTF. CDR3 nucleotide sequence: TGTGCCAGCAGCCCCGGGCCCCAACAGGGGAGAGGCTATGGCTACACCTTC.

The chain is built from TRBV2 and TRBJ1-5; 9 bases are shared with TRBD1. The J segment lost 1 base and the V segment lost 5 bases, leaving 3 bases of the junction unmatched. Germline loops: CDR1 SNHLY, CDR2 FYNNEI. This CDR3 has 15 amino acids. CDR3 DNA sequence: TGTGCCAGCAGTTGGGGACAGGGAAGCAATCAGCCCCAGCATTTT. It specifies CASSWGQGSNQPQHF.

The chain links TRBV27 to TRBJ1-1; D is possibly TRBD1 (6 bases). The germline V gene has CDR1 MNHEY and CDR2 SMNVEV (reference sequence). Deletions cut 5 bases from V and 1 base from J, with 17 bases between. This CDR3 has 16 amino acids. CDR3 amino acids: CASSPIAWGPNTEAFF. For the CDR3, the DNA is TGTGCCAGCAGTCCGATCGCGTGGGGGCCGAACACTGAAGCTTTCTTT.

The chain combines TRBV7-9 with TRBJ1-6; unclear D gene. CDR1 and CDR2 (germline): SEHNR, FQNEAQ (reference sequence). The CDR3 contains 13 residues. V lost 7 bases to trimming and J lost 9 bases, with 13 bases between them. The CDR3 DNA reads TGTGCCAGCACCGGTGGGTCAGGTTCACCCCTCCACTTT. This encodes CASTGGSGSPLHF.

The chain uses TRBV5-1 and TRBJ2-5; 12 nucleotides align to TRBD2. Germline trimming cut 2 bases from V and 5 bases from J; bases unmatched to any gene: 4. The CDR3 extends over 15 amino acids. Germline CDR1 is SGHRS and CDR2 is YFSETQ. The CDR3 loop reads CASSLWTSGAETQYF. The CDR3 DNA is TGCGCCAGCAGCTTATGGACTAGCGGGGCCGAGACCCAGTACTTC. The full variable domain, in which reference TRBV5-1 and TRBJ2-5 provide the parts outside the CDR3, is KAGVTQTPRYLIKTRGQQVTLSCSPISGHRSVSWYQQTPGQGLQFLFEYFSETQRNKGNFPGRFSGRQFSNSRSEMNVSTLELGDSALYLCASSLWTSGAETQYFGPGTRLLVL.